The 27 T cell receptor beta chains in this list originate from one sample, sequenced in a study of cytomegalovirus exposure and HLA in healthy donors (dated by TCRdb to about 2017). Libraries came from the immunoSEQ multiplex PCR assay. For the multiplex PCR, a mixture combining 60 forward primers for TCR Vbeta segments and 13 reverse primers for TCR Jbeta segments was used. This is the immuneACCESS table as TCRdb keeps it, with only in-frame sequences that have V and J called. A part of the clones is gone; compared with another copy, unresolved V genes explain less than half, and the rest is unexplained. In this sample's table one finds about 120,000 clones. The ten largest clones add up to around 4% of the sample. The sample was PBMCs. Receptors were obtained from a man aged 18 to 29 in good health and CMV-seronegative.

The chain combines TRBV11-3 with TRBJ1-1; D unclear. The CDR3 runs to 13 residues. Deletions cut 1 base from V and 2 bases from J, with 5 bases between. Germline assignment: CDR1 SGHNT and CDR2 YENEEA. The CDR3 spells CASSLVKNTEAFF. The CDR3 region has the DNA TGTGCCAGCAGCTTAGTCAAAAACACTGAAGCTTTCTTT.

The chain combines TRBV7-8 with TRBJ2-4, with D possibly matching TRBD1 (6 bases). The CDR3 totals 18 residues. Germline V CDR1 and CDR2: SGHVS, FQNEAQ. V was shortened by 4 bases and J by 6 bases, with 25 bases between the two germline ends. CDR3 coding DNA: TGTGCCAGCAGCTCCCAAAGCCGACAGGAAATACATACAAACATTCAGTACTTC. Protein sequence: CASSSQSRQEIHTNIQYF.

The CDR3 sequence is CASSRRLAGGTDTQYF. CDR3 nucleotide sequence: TGCGCCAGCAGCCGTCGACTAGCGGGGGGCACAGATACGCAGTATTTT. The V gene is TRBV5-1, the J gene TRBJ2-3; 12 nucleotides match TRBD2. This CDR3 region has 16 residues. Germline V gives CDR1 SGHRS, CDR2 YFSETQ. V was clipped by 4 bases and J by 1 base; unmatched bases: 4.

The chain employs TRBV29-1 and TRBJ1-1, with TRBD1 matching 7 bases. The V and J ends lost 3 bases and 8 bases, in that order; junction bases with no gene match: 9. Germline V gene lookup returns CDR1 SQVTM and CDR2 ANQGSEA. CDR3 length equals 13 residues. The CDR3 here is CSVESPRGQEAFF. DNA for the CDR3: TGCAGCGTTGAGTCCCCCCGGGGACAGGAAGCTTTCTTT. Variable domain in full (rest from reference TRBV29-1 and TRBJ1-1): SAVISQKPSRDICQRGTSLTIQCQVDSQVTMMFWYRQQPGQSLTLIATANQGSEATYESGFVIDKFPISRPNLTFSTLTVSNMSPEDSSIYLCSVESPRGQEAFFGQGTRLTVV.

This chain uses TRBV4-2 with TRBJ2-7; D is possibly TRBD2 (7 bases). The V gene's germline CDR1 is LGHNA and CDR2 YNFKEQ. The V and J ends lost 0 bases and 3 bases respectively, with 15 bases between them. This CDR3 is built from 16 residues. CDR3 nucleotides: TGTGCCAGCAGCCAAGATTACGGGGGGCGAGGCTACGAGCAGTACTTC. The encoded protein is CASSQDYGGRGYEQYF.

The rearrangement links TRBV12-5 to TRBJ2-3; 12 bases match TRBD2. The J segment lost 6 bases and the V segment lost 6 bases, leaving 10 bases of the junction unmatched. Per the germline V gene, CDR1 is LGHNT and CDR2 is FRNRAP. The CDR3 runs 16 residues. This chain's CDR3 is CASGPGLAGNLDTQYF. The CDR3 DNA reads TGTGCTAGTGGCCCCGGACTAGCGGGGAACTTGGATACGCAGTATTTT.

The chain joins TRBV6-5 to TRBJ2-2, with TRBD2 identical over 11 bases. With 6 bases clipped from V and 5 bases from J, the junction kept 5 bases outside the gene matches. This CDR3 has 15 amino acids. Germline CDR1 reads MNHEY; CDR2 reads SVGAGI. The CDR3 loop is CASRRLAGGTGELFF. CDR3 in DNA: TGTGCCAGCAGGCGGCTAGCGGGGGGTACCGGGGAGCTGTTTTTT.

This chain links TRBV19 with TRBJ1-5, with 8 bases lining up with TRBD1. This CDR3 has 13 amino acids. With 6 bases clipped from V and 5 bases from J, the junction kept 3 bases outside the gene matches. The germline gives CDR1 LNHDA, CDR2 SQIVND (reference sequence). The CDR3 is CASRRTGYQPQHF. CDR3 nucleotides: TGTGCCAGTAGGCGGACAGGGTATCAGCCCCAGCATTTT.

This chain links TRBV13 with TRBJ2-7; D is unresolved. CDR1 is PRHDT and CDR2 is FYEKMQ in the germline V gene (reference sequence). V dropped 0 bases and J dropped 9 bases, with 15 bases sitting between them. The CDR3 extends over 14 amino acids. The DNA of the CDR3 is TGTGCCAGCAGCTTAGGCTCCCAGTATTCGGGGCAGTACTTC. Translation: CASSLGSQYSGQYF.

V and J are TRBV5-1 and TRBJ2-7, with TRBD1 as a possible D gene (6 bases). Germline CDR1 reads SGHRS; CDR2 reads YFSETQ. This CDR3 has 14 residues. The V and J ends lost 2 bases and 5 bases respectively, with 14 bases between them. The CDR3 region is CASSLNRAWNEQYF. The CDR3 DNA reads TGCGCCAGCAGCTTAAACAGGGCCTGGAACGAGCAGTACTTC.

This chain connects TRBV11-2 to TRBJ1-5, with a possible D match to TRBD1 (6 bases). This CDR3 is built from 15 residues. Trimming took 5 bases from V and 0 from J, leaving 11 bases between them. Germline V gives CDR1 SGHAT, CDR2 FQNNGV. CDR3 bases: TGTGCCAGCAGCCCAGGGGTAAATAGCAATCAGCCCCAGCATTTT. Its protein product is CASSPGVNSNQPQHF.

V gene TRBV4-1 combines with J gene TRBJ1-5; no firm D call. The CDR3 covers 16 residues. V dropped 1 base and J dropped 3 bases, with 13 bases sitting between them. Germline V lookup: CDR1 MGHRA, CDR2 YSYEKL. CDR3 loop: CASSQVAAPFNQPQHF. CDR3 nucleotide sequence: TGCGCCAGCAGCCAAGTAGCCGCACCGTTCAATCAGCCCCAGCATTTT.

The chain uses TRBV30 and TRBJ1-2, with 7 bases lining up with TRBD1. Germline CDR1 and CDR2: GTSNPN and SVGIG (reference sequence). This CDR3 spans 13 amino acids. Trimming took 0 bases from V and 5 from J; bases not matched to a gene: 3. The DNA of the CDR3 is TGTGCCTGGAGTGTACAGGGGATATATGGCTACACCTTC. Amino acid sequence: CAWSVQGIYGYTF.

The gene calls are TRBV7-3 and TRBJ1-1, with D tentatively TRBD1 (5 bases). This CDR3 comprises 15 residues. Trimming left V 1 base short and J 1 base short, with 10 bases between. In germline, CDR1 is SGHTA, CDR2 FQGTGA. The CDR3 reads CASSLSAGQNTEAFF. In DNA, the CDR3 is TGTGCCAGCAGCTTAAGTGCCGGACAGAACACTGAAGCTTTCTTT.

The chain is built from TRBV7-2 and TRBJ1-5, with 9 bases aligning to TRBD1. V gave up 8 bases and J gave up 7 bases; unmatched junction bases: 6. Germline V gene lookup returns CDR1 SGHTA and CDR2 FQGNSA. The CDR3 loop spans 13 amino acids. The CDR3 sequence: CASSYRGQQPQHF. The DNA of the CDR3 is TGTGCCAGCTCGTACAGGGGGCAACAGCCCCAGCATTTT.

The chain recombines TRBV28 with TRBJ2-7, with 10 bases identical to TRBD2. The trim removed 6 bases at V and 7 bases at J, leaving 15 bases unmatched. CDR3 length: 16 amino acids. Germline V CDR1 and CDR2: MDHEN, SYDVKM. The CDR3 DNA is TGTGCCAGCAGGCTCTCCTTAGCGGGAGGACCGGTGGAGCAGTACTTC. Its protein is CASRLSLAGGPVEQYF. Supplemented by reference TRBV28 and TRBJ2-7, the full variable domain reads DVKVTQSSRYLVKRTGEKVFLECVQDMDHENMFWYRQDPGLGLRLIYFSYDVKMKEKGDIPEGYSVSREKKERFSLILESASTNQTSMYLCASRLSLAGGPVEQYFGPGTRLTVT.

The V call is TRBV29-1, the J call TRBJ2-1, with a weak D call TRBD1 (5 bases). Germline CDR1 reads SQVTM; CDR2 reads ANQGSEA. Trimming cost V 4 bases and J 9 bases, with 16 bases left between them. The CDR3 is 13 amino acids. In nucleotides, the CDR3 is TGCAGCGTTGTCGAATTCGGAAGGGGTGAGCAGTTCTTC. Translating it yields CSVVEFGRGEQFF.

The CDR3 DNA sequence: TGTGCCAGCAGTTATGACAGAGCCACTGAAGCTTTCTTT. Its translation: CASSYDRATEAFF. The V and J genes are TRBV6-6 and TRBJ1-1, with D possibly matching TRBD1 (5 bases). The length of the CDR3 is 13 residues. With 3 bases removed from V and 4 bases from J, the gap between germline ends came to 9 bases. Germline CDR1 reads MNHNY; CDR2 reads SVGAGI (reference sequence).

V gene TRBV7-9 combines with J gene TRBJ1-2; 8 bases agree with TRBD1. The CDR3 runs 14 residues. The germline gives CDR1 SEHNR, CDR2 FQNEAQ (reference sequence). V lost 1 base to trimming and J lost 4 bases; unmatched junction nucleotides: 2. The CDR3 protein is CASSLEQGVYGYTF. The CDR3 DNA follows: TGTGCCAGCAGCTTAGAACAGGGGGTCTATGGCTACACCTTC.

This chain links TRBV6-4 with TRBJ2-1; TRBD2 matches at 8 bases. Germline CDR1 is MRHNA and CDR2 is SNTAGT. J gave up 4 bases and V 2 bases, and 7 bases lay outside the gene matches. The CDR3 is made up of 16 amino acids. The CDR3 DNA follows: TGTGCCAGCAGTGACCGAGCGGGAGTATATTACAATGAGCAGTTCTTC. This translates into CASSDRAGVYYNEQFF.

The chain is built from TRBV5-4 and TRBJ2-1, with D possibly matching TRBD1 (6 bases). CDR1 and CDR2 (germline): SGHNT, YYREEE (reference sequence). The V gene lost 0 bases and the J gene lost 5 bases, with 12 bases spanning the gap. The CDR3 extends over 15 amino acids. The CDR3 region is CASSLVGTTNNEQFF. The CDR3 nucleotides are TGTGCCAGCAGCTTGGTGGGGACAACCAACAATGAGCAGTTCTTC.

This chain joins TRBV10-1 and TRBJ2-1, with 9 nucleotides matching TRBD2. V shed 3 bases and J 3 bases; nucleotides not matched to a gene: 6. The CDR3 extends over 16 amino acids. Germline V CDR1 and CDR2: WNHNN, SYGVQD (reference sequence). CDR3 in amino acids: CASSDLAGRNYNEQFF. The CDR3 coding sequence is TGCGCCAGCAGTGATCTAGCGGGGAGGAACTACAATGAGCAGTTCTTC.

V is TRBV5-6 and J is TRBJ2-2; 9 bases are shared with TRBD1. CDR1 is SGHDT, CDR2 YYEEEE, per germline. The V segment lost 4 bases and the J segment 4 bases; nucleotides outside the gene matches: 11. This CDR3 has 17 amino acids. Written as DNA, the CDR3 is TGTGCCAGCAGCAAATCCTACAGGGGGCGAGGCACCGGGGAGCTGTTTTTT. Translation: CASSKSYRGRGTGELFF.

The V and J genes are TRBV19 and TRBJ1-5, with TRBD1 identical over 7 bases. CDR3 size: 15 residues. Losses at the gene ends were 5 bases for V and 5 bases for J; bases not matched to a gene: 9. Germline CDR1 and CDR2: LNHDA and SQIVND (reference sequence). CDR3: CASSPLGQEYQPQHF. DNA for the CDR3: TGTGCCAGTAGTCCCCTCGGACAGGAGTATCAGCCCCAGCATTTT.

V gene TRBV6-5 combines with J gene TRBJ1-2; the D gene is possibly TRBD1 (6 bases). Germline assignment: CDR1 MNHEY and CDR2 SVGAGI. This CDR3 contains 13 residues. V lost 6 bases, J lost 4 bases, and 12 bases lay in between. CDR3 sequence reads: CASRGAPGYGYTF. In DNA form, the CDR3 reads TGTGCCAGCAGGGGGGCGCCGGGCTATGGCTACACCTTC.

This chain joins TRBV9 and TRBJ1-2; 7 nucleotides line up with TRBD1. Trimming took 3 bases from V and 7 from J; bases not matched to a gene: 9. This CDR3 is built from 14 residues. Per the germline V gene, CDR1 is SGDLS and CDR2 is YYNGEE. The CDR3 coding sequence is TGTGCCAGCAGCGAAGCAGGGGGAGGTCGTGGCTACACCTTC. Amino acid sequence: CASSEAGGGRGYTF.

The chain employs TRBV15 and TRBJ2-5, with 9 bases lining up with TRBD1. V trimming: 0 bases; J trimming: 11 bases; junction bases outside the gene matches: 7. Germline-derived CDR1 and CDR2 are LNHNV and YYDKDF (reference sequence). The CDR3 runs to 14 residues. DNA of the CDR3: TGTGCCACCAGCAGAGAACAGGGGGCGAGAGAGCAGTACTTC. Translation: CATSREQGAREQYF.